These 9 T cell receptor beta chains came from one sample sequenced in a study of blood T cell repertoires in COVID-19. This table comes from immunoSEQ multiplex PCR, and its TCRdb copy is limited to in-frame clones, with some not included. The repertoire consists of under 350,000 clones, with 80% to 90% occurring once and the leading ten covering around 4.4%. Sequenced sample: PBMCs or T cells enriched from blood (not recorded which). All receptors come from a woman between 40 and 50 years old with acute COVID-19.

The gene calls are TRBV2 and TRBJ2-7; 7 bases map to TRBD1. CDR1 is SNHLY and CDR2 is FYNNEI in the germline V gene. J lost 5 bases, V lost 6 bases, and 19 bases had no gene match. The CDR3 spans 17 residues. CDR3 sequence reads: CASRHNRGLRERDEQYF. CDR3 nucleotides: TGTGCCAGCAGGCACAATAGGGGGCTCAGGGAAAGGGACGAGCAGTACTTC.

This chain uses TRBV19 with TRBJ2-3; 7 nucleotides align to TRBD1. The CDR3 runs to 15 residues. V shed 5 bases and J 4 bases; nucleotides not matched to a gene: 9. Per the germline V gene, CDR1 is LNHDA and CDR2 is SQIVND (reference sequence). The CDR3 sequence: CASSPWTGRADTQYF. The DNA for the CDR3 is TGTGCCAGTAGTCCTTGGACAGGAAGAGCAGATACGCAGTATTTT.

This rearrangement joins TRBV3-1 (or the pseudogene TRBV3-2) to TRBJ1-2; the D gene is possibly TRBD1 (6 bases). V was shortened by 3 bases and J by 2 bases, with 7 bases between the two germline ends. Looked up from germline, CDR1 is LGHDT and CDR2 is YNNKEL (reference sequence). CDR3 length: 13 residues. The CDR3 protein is CASSQGANYGYTF. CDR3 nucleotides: TGTGCCAGCAGCCAGGGGGCCAACTATGGCTACACCTTC.

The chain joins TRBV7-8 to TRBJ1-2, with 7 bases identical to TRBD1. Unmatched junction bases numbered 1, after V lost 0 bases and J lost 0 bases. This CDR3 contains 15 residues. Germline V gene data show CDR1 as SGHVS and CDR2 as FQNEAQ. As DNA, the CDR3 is TGTGCCAGCAGCTTAGCGGGGACAGCTAACTATGGCTACACCTTC. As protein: CASSLAGTANYGYTF.

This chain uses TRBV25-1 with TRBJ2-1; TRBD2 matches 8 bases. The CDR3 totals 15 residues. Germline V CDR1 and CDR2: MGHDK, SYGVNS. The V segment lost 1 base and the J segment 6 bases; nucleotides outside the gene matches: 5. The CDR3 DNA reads TGTGCCAGCAGTGAATCCGGGACTAGTTTCAATGAGCAGTTCTTC. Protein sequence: CASSESGTSFNEQFF.

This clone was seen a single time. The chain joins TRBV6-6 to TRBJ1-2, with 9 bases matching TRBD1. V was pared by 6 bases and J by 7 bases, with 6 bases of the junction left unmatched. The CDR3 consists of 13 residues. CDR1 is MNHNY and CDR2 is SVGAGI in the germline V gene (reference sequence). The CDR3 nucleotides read TGTGCCAGCAGCACGGACAGGGGAGGTGGCTACACCTTC. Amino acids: CASSTDRGGGYTF.

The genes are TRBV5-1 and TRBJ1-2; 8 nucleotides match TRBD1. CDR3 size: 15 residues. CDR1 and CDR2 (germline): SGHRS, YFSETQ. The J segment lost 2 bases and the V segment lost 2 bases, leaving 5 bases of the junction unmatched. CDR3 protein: CASSFGAGGNYGYTF. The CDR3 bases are TGCGCCAGCAGCTTTGGGGCAGGGGGCAACTATGGCTACACCTTC.

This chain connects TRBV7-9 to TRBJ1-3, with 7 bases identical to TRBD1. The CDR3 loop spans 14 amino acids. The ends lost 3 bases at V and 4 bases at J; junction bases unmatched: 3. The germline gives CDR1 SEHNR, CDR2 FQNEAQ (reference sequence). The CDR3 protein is CASSFSTGGNTIYF. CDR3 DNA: TGTGCCAGCAGCTTCTCGACAGGGGGAAACACCATATATTTT.

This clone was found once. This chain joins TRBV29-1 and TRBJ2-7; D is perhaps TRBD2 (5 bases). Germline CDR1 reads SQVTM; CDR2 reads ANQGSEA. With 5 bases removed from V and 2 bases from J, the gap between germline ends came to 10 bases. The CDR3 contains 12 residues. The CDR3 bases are TGCAGCGTTTCCGACGGGACCTACGAGCAGTACTTC. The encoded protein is CSVSDGTYEQYF.